This entry describes one T cell receptor beta chain. Germline V gives CDR1 SGHVS, CDR2 FQNEAQ. V shed 1 base and J shed 4 bases, with 14 bases lying between them. There are 15 residues in the CDR3. Study processing details: Counts of nucleated cells, estimated from reference gene primer amplification, were obtained. Libraries were prepared by immunoSEQ multiplex PCR; TCRdb keeps only in-frame clonotypes and omits some of them. V and J calls plus clone size are reproduced from that table; the DNA served to infer D and trimming. The table shows 210,000 or so clones, with 80% to 90% occurring only once. These data originate in a study of blood T cell repertoires in COVID-19. Study-level information: Spain, Italy and the United States supplied samples that represented acute and convalescent COVID-19. The cDNA or gDNA used as material had been derived from T cells, B-cell-depleted T cells, or PBMCs.

This chain joins TRBV7-8 and TRBJ2-7, with D unclear. The clonotype originates from a man over 45 with acute or convalescent COVID-19. The sample taken for sequencing was peripheral blood. The CDR3 reads CASSLVEKITYEQYF. In nucleotides, the CDR3 is TGTGCCAGCAGCTTAGTGGAGAAAATAACTTACGAGCAGTACTTC.